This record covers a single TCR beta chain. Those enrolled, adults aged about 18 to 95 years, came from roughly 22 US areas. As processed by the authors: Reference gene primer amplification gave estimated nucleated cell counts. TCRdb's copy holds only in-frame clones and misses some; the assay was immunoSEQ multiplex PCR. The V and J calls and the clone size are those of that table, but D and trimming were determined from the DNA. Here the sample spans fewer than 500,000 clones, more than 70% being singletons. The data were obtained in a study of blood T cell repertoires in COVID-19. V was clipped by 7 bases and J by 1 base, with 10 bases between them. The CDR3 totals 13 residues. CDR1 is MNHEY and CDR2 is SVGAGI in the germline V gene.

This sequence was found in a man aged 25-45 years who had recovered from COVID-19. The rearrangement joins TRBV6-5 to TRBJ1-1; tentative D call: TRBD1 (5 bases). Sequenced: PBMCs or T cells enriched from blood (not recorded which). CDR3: CASTLTGNTEAFF. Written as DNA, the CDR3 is TGTGCCAGCACCCTAACAGGGAACACTGAAGCTTTCTTT.